The clone carrying this T cell receptor (beta chain) was observed once. The source of the sample is a study of cytomegalovirus exposure and HLA in healthy donors. Study-wide context: HLA-typed donors were the source of 83 million or so unique TCRs held in an early data release.

Use of 60 Vbeta and 13 Jbeta primers characterized the PCR. The repertoire was sequenced with immunoSEQ multiplex PCR; TCRdb's copy has only in-frame clones and lacks some. The sample includes roughly 160,000 clones, 60% to 80% seen only once; the top ten take about 14%. Germline CDR1 SGHTS, CDR2 YDEGEE. Trimming stripped 3 bases from V and 4 bases from J, with 14 bases between. CDR3 length equals 15 residues. Nominally healthy donors provided the samples, though records likely missed some immune exposures. The specimen was PBMCs. The TCR originated in a man aged 50 to 60 in good health and CMV-seropositive. The V gene is TRBV5-8, the J gene TRBJ2-1; no definite D call. The chain's CDR3 is CASSSSAVGYNEQFF. As DNA, the CDR3 is TGTGCCAGCAGCTCAAGTGCAGTTGGTTACAATGAGCAGTTCTTC.